This is a list of T cell receptor beta chains from one sample in a study of blood T cell repertoires in COVID-19. Sequenced by immunoSEQ multiplex PCR; TCRdb stores in-frame clones only, minus some. The sample contains 250,000 or so clones, 75% to 90% of which appear only once. The specimen sequenced was peripheral blood. These receptors were obtained from a man aged 25 to 40 with active or convalescent COVID-19. CDR3s include the opening cysteine and the closing phenylalanine or tryptophan. The order of the fields is V gene, CDR3 protein.

TRBV2 | CATSGQGYGYTF
TRBV27 | CASTRMNRGLRNTEAFF
TRBV15 | CATSRDAASGYLETQYF
TRBV19 | CATRDWGGQETQYF
TRBV29-1 | CSGGTRAGRGEKLFF
TRBV27 | CASSLSPAGFGVSGQPQHF
TRBV29-1 | CSVAGFGGYTF
TRBV2 | CASSGNTHRGSNQPQHF
TRBV10-2 | CASRGDNEQYF
TRBV6-5 | CASKRAGRGASPLHF
TRBV4-1 | CASSQGRQGSPLHF
TRBV12-3/TRBV12-4 | CASSLTPGPEAFF
TRBV5-4 | CASSVGTVYEQYF
TRBV19 | CASNNPRYSGANVLTF
TRBV11-2 | CASSFTDRGNIQYF
TRBV19 | CASTQRQGNTEAFF
TRBV5-5 | CASSLVRQGNQPQHF
TRBV19 | CASSKQGLVVWTDTQYF
TRBV7-9 | CASSLGYTDYNSGYTF
TRBV4-3 | CASSQNPLAGGPNEQFF
TRBV6-5 | CASSYEAVISPLHF
TRBV7-2 | CASSLEPQQSDTQYF
TRBV4-2 | CASSPLAGPYEQYF
TRBV5-1 | CASTVDSAYEQYF
TRBV19 | CASSRGLGRDEQFF
TRBV2 | CASSEWSKYEQYF
TRBV19 | CASSISGLAGVEQFF
TRBV4-2 | CASSQFGQGEQYF
TRBV9 | CASSVTGLAGVTGELFF
TRBV30 | CAWSDFGDYGYTF
TRBV6-5 | CANRSTGQGKETQYF
TRBV9 | CASSVELDSNQPQHF
TRBV4-2 | CASSPQTGGVNTEAFF
TRBV19 | CASSIGAPPGNEQYF
TRBV5-6 | CASSSPITGQGLEKLFF
TRBV5-6 | CASSATGTGGNYEQYF
TRBV7-2 | CASSLVVGTGSSWEQYF
TRBV7-6 | CASSSPVNQPQHF